Detailed here is one T cell receptor beta chain. Its antigen is undetermined. The CDR3 sequence is 14 residues long. Trimming removed 1 base from V and 3 bases from J, with 10 bases in between. Germline CDR1 and CDR2: MGHRA and YSYEKL. This sample is drawn from a study of CD8 T cells in ankylosing spondylitis. Study outcomes and limitations: Disease-linked clones reportedly concentrated significantly in matched ankylosing spondylitis synovial fluid. Disease-linked clones displayed a CD8+ phenotype and appeared relatively rarely in peripheral blood. A motif of 7 to 9 highly homologous TCR beta variants was seen as apparently characteristic of ankylosing spondylitis blood.

Construction of TCR beta libraries was performed using quantitative 5'-RACE with molecular barcodes. TCRdb analysed the 5' RACE reads with MiXCR anew, one entry per CDR3 protein. Among some 220,000 distinct CDR3 sequences listed, 7% to 8% were seen once. Sequencing used blood, either unsorted or a sorted T cell fraction (not recorded which). The sequence was collected from a male donor with ankylosing spondylitis. This chain links TRBV4-1 with TRBJ2-7; D is possibly TRBD1 or TRBD2 (6 bases each). The CDR3 DNA follows: TGCGCCAGCAGCCAAGCGGGGGCTTTCTACGAGCAGTACTTC. This sequence encodes CASSQAGAFYEQYF.